A single sample gave rise to the 3 T cell receptor beta chains below, sequenced in a study of blood T cell repertoires in COVID-19. Method: immunoSEQ multiplex PCR; TCRdb's copy keeps in-frame clones and lacks some. The repertoire holds about 80,000 clones, with about 85% as singletons. The material sequenced was peripheral blood. The receptor set was obtained from a man aged 55 to 69 with active or convalescent COVID-19.

On this clone itself: One junction end does not reproduce the germline sequence, and a read error may be involved. V and J are TRBV18 and TRBJ2-1, with TRBD2 identical over 11 bases. The germline CDR1 and CDR2 sequences are KGHSH and LQKENI. This CDR3 is 14 amino acids long. The CDR3 protein is CASSPRLSGGAFIF. The CDR3 nucleotides read TGTGCCAGCTCTCCGAGACTTAGCGGGGGGGCATTCATCTTC.

The gene calls are TRBV4-3 and TRBJ2-2, with 7 positions matching TRBD1. CDR3 length equals 16 residues. J gave up 1 base and V 3 bases, and 5 bases lay outside the gene matches. The germline gives CDR1 LGHNA, CDR2 YSLEER. The CDR3 loop is CASSQPWTGNTGELFF. The CDR3 bases are TGCGCCAGCAGCCAGCCGTGGACAGGGAACACCGGGGAGCTGTTTTTT.

The chain has TRBV4-1 and TRBJ2-3; 9 nucleotides match TRBD2. Unmatched junction bases numbered 12, after V lost 5 bases and J lost 0 bases. The CDR3 consists of 18 residues. The germline CDR1 and CDR2 sequences are MGHRA and YSYEKL. Here the CDR3 DNA reads TGCGCCAGCAGCTCACCAAAGACTAGCGGTACTAGCACAGATACGCAGTATTTT. Encoded protein: CASSSPKTSGTSTDTQYF.